The 15 T cell receptor beta chains listed next were all sequenced from one sample in a study of neurological immune-mediated disorders. Each CDR3 protein gets one entry after TCRdb re-called the 5' RACE reads with MiXCR. The repertoire holds approximately 41,000 distinct CDR3 sequences, with roughly 15% as singletons. Source material: CD4+ T cells from blood. The receptors were gathered from a woman aged 55-75 years with HTLV-1-associated myelopathy (HAM/TSP).

This clonotype was seen more than once but under ten times. This sequence joins TRBV5-1 and TRBJ2-5; 12 nucleotides agree with TRBD2. The CDR3 runs 17 residues. Trimming removed 1 base from V and 4 bases from J; junction bases left unmatched: 8. The germline V gene has CDR1 SGHRS and CDR2 YFSETQ. The CDR3 nucleotides are TGCGCCAGCAGCTTGTCCCCTAGCGGGGGGGCAATAGAGACCCAGTACTTC. Encoded protein: CASSLSPSGGAIETQYF.

Many counts were recorded for this clonotype. This chain joins TRBV24-1 and TRBJ2-2, with D unclear. This CDR3 region has 14 residues. CDR1 and CDR2 from the germline V gene are KGHDR and SFDVKD. Trimming cost V 7 bases and J 0 bases, with 8 bases left between them. CDR3 sequence reads: CATSGRTNTGELFF. Written as DNA, the CDR3 is TGTGCCACCAGCGGTCGGACGAACACCGGGGAGCTGTTTTTT.

This clonotype was counted ten times or more. This chain connects TRBV5-1 to TRBJ2-7; 14 nucleotides match TRBD2. Germline CDR1 is SGHRS and CDR2 is YFSETQ. The trim removed 4 bases at V and 6 bases at J, leaving 3 bases unmatched. This CDR3 is built from 14 residues. The DNA of the CDR3 is TGCGCCAGCAGCAAGGGACTAGCGGGGGTCGAGCAGTACTTC. Encoded protein: CASSKGLAGVEQYF. Full variable domain (missing parts from reference TRBV5-1 and TRBJ2-7): KAGVTQTPRYLIKTRGQQVTLSCSPISGHRSVSWYQQTPGQGLQFLFEYFSETQRNKGNFPGRFSGRQFSNSRSEMNVSTLELGDSALYLCASSKGLAGVEQYFGPGTRLTVT.

This clonotype was detected many times. V usage is TRBV12-3 or TRBV12-4 and J usage is TRBJ2-5, with D tentatively TRBD2 (6 bases). V lost 5 bases to trimming and J lost 7 bases, with 17 bases between them. This CDR3 spans 14 amino acids. The CDR3 sequence is CASSPPGGVGTQYF. CDR3 coding DNA: TGTGCCAGCAGTCCCCCCGGAGGGGTTGGGACCCAGTACTTC.

This clonotype was detected ten times or more. The J gene is TRBJ1-6, the V gene TRBV5-1; D unclear. The CDR3 has 17 residues. V shed 0 bases and J shed 2 bases, with 12 bases lying between them. Per the germline V gene, CDR1 is SGHRS and CDR2 is YFSETQ. The CDR3 spells CASSLGAGSTYNSPLHF. CDR3 DNA: TGCGCCAGCAGCTTGGGGGCGGGCAGCACCTATAATTCACCCCTCCACTTT.

Many counts were recorded for this clonotype. The chain links TRBV3-1 to TRBJ2-3; 7 bases align to TRBD2. The ends lost 8 bases at V and 6 bases at J; junction bases unmatched: 11. Germline assignment: CDR1 LGHDT and CDR2 YNNKEL (reference sequence). CDR3 length: 14 amino acids. CDR3 sequence reads: CASSPVGAGDTQYF. The DNA of the CDR3 is TGTGCCAGCTCTCCTGTGGGAGCGGGGGATACGCAGTATTTT.

This clonotype was seen many times. V usage is TRBV5-1 and J usage is TRBJ1-2; a possible D gene is TRBD1 (6 bases). Germline V CDR1 and CDR2: SGHRS, YFSETQ. The V and J ends lost 0 bases and 1 base respectively, with 13 bases between them. This CDR3 is built from 16 residues. This chain's CDR3 is CASSLAAAGVNYGYTF. As DNA, the CDR3 is TGCGCCAGCAGCTTGGCAGCGGCAGGGGTTAACTATGGCTACACCTTC. Looking up the rest from reference TRBV5-1 and TRBJ1-2 gives the full variable domain: KAGVTQTPRYLIKTRGQQVTLSCSPISGHRSVSWYQQTPGQGLQFLFEYFSETQRNKGNFPGRFSGRQFSNSRSEMNVSTLELGDSALYLCASSLAAAGVNYGYTFGSGTRLTVV.

This clonotype was seen ten or more times. This rearrangement joins TRBV20-1 to TRBJ1-5; D gene uncertain. Per the germline V gene, CDR1 is DFQATT and CDR2 is SNEGSKA (reference sequence). Trimming took off 2 bases at V and 4 bases at J, with 12 bases between the two ends. The length of the CDR3 is 14 residues. The CDR3 protein is CSARPARANQPQHF. Here the CDR3 DNA reads TGCAGTGCTAGACCGGCCCGGGCGAATCAGCCCCAGCATTTT.

This clonotype was counted ten times or more. The V call is TRBV5-1, the J call TRBJ1-1; 10 bases map to TRBD1. Germline CDR1 and CDR2: SGHRS and YFSETQ. This CDR3 region has 14 residues. The V gene end was trimmed by 4 bases and the J gene end by 7 bases; junction bases not matched to a gene: 7. CDR3 loop: CASSPDRGQGEAFF. The CDR3, as DNA: TGCGCCAGCAGCCCTGACAGGGGGCAAGGTGAAGCTTTCTTT.

This clonotype was counted ten times or more. The J gene is TRBJ2-2, the V gene TRBV6-6, with 7 positions matching TRBD1. J gave up 2 bases and V 5 bases, and 5 bases lay outside the gene matches. Germline V lookup: CDR1 MNHNY, CDR2 SVGAGI (reference sequence). The CDR3 covers 15 residues. This CDR3 is CASSDRAFNTGELFF. The CDR3 coding sequence is TGTGCCAGCAGTGACAGGGCTTTTAACACCGGGGAGCTGTTTTTT.

The chain combines TRBV6-6 with TRBJ2-5; TRBD2 might be the D (6 bases). Trimming took 0 bases from V and 1 from J, leaving 18 bases between them. This CDR3 has 18 amino acids. The germline gives CDR1 MNHNY, CDR2 SVGAGI (reference sequence). DNA for the CDR3: TGTGCCAGCAGTTACTCCGGGGGTAGCGGTTGGGCCCAAGAGACCCAGTACTTC. Encoded protein: CASSYSGGSGWAQETQYF.

In its sample, this clonotype was seen many times. The J gene is TRBJ1-2, the V gene TRBV6-6; unclear D gene. Trimming took off 8 bases at V and 5 bases at J, with 18 bases between the two ends. CDR3 size: 14 residues. Germline CDR1 reads MNHNY; CDR2 reads SVGAGI (reference sequence). CDR3 nucleotides: TGTGCCAGCTTTTCCGGGCAGCTGGGGTATGGCTACACCTTC. Protein product: CASFSGQLGYGYTF.

In its sample, this clonotype was seen many times. J is TRBJ1-3 and V is TRBV6-1; 9 bases map to TRBD1. V dropped 6 bases and J dropped 0; count of bases not matched to a gene: 9. The CDR3 runs 17 residues. Germline V gives CDR1 MNHNS, CDR2 SASEGT. The CDR3 loop is CASSLAPGQGSGNTIYF. CDR3 DNA sequence: TGTGCCAGCAGCCTAGCACCGGGACAGGGCTCTGGAAACACCATATATTTT.

J is TRBJ2-2 and V is TRBV5-1; perhaps TRBD2 as D (5 bases). Deletions cut 4 bases from V and 5 bases from J, with 6 bases between. The CDR3 runs 12 residues. The germline V gene has CDR1 SGHRS and CDR2 YFSETQ. The CDR3 nucleotides are TGCGCCAGCAGCCCGGGGACCGGGGAGCTGTTTTTT. Its translation: CASSPGTGELFF. The entire variable domain, with the rest obtained from reference TRBV5-1 and TRBJ2-2, is as follows: KAGVTQTPRYLIKTRGQQVTLSCSPISGHRSVSWYQQTPGQGLQFLFEYFSETQRNKGNFPGRFSGRQFSNSRSEMNVSTLELGDSALYLCASSPGTGELFFGEGSRLTVL.

This clonotype was seen at least ten times. The J gene is TRBJ2-2, the V gene TRBV5-1; a weak D match, TRBD1 (6 bases). Germline V gene lookup returns CDR1 SGHRS and CDR2 YFSETQ. V lost 4 bases and J 1 base, leaving 14 bases between the germline ends. There are 16 residues in the CDR3. Written as DNA, the CDR3 is TGCGCCAGCAGCATCTCAGGGGACGAGAACACCGGGGAGCTGTTTTTT. It encodes CASSISGDENTGELFF.